This T cell receptor beta chain was obtained from a study of identical twins. Regarding the study as a whole: The degree of excess twin sharing was weaker in beta out-of-frame sequences. Fewer insertions characterized abundant cord blood beta clonotypes, whereas memory repertoires showed none. Models underpredicted monozygotic twin sharing of out-of-frame TCR alpha.

This clonotype was observed once. No antigen is known for it. A universal primer site was added by template switching, and unique molecular identifiers were carried by the cDNA. TCRdb re-called the 5' RACE reads with MiXCR, one entry per CDR3 protein. The sample holds some 1,600,000 distinct CDR3 sequences, under 35% seen once. The V end lost 3 bases, the J end lost 10 bases, and 19 bases lay between the germline ends. In germline, CDR1 is LNHDA, CDR2 SQIVND (reference sequence). There are 15 residues in the CDR3. Sequencing was performed on cord blood. This chain joins TRBV19 and TRBJ2-1; a possible D gene is TRBD2 (6 bases). The TCR was taken from a newborn girl in good health. The CDR3 nucleotides are TGTGCCAGTAGTATTTTGGCGGGATCCGTGGGAGAGCAGTTCTTC. The encoded protein is CASSILAGSVGEQFF.